This T cell receptor beta chain emerged from a study of Graves' ophthalmopathy and Graves' hyperthyroidism. Findings and caveats of the study: Blood also contained most of the expanded thyroid clonotypes above 0.001 frequency.

Trimming at V came to 0 bases and at J to 5 bases, leaving 4 bases not matched to a gene. CDR1 is SGHVS, CDR2 FQNEAQ, per germline. The CDR3 is 15 amino acids. A remark on this clonotype: Its antigen is not known.

PBMCs came from 8.5 to 10 ml of fresh peripheral blood. Amplification from RNA transcripts yielded the TCR beta CDR3 regions. An opening RT-PCR round employed HTBI primers and preceded a second-round multiplex PCR. TCRdb reprocessed the multiplex PCR reads with MiXCR, giving one entry per CDR3 protein. In the table there are about 39,000 distinct CDR3 sequences, 50% of which are singletons. The sequenced material came from peripheral blood. This receptor was identified in an adult woman with stable Graves' hyperthyroidism. The chain uses TRBV7-8 and TRBJ1-5; 7 nucleotides match TRBD1. Written as DNA, the CDR3 is TGTGCCAGCAGCTTAGCGGGAGGGGGCGATCAGCCCCAGCATTTT. Translated, it gives CASSLAGGGDQPQHF.